These 24 T cell receptor beta chains share one sample of origin, sequenced in a study of OX40 agonist ivuxolimab in advanced cancers. Libraries were constructed by the immunoSEQ multiplex PCR assay. What TCRdb holds here is the immuneACCESS table cut down to in-frame rearrangements. Part of the clones is not present; checked against another copy, under half of the missing clones reflect an unresolved V gene, and the others are unexplained. The sample profile shows roughly 52,000 clones; approximately 84% of them were found once. The ten top clones hold 0.95% to 1.5% of the sample. The sequenced sample was CD4+ or CD8+ T cells sorted from blood, obtained in a trial of the OX40 agonist ivuxolimab. All receptors come from an adult with an advanced solid tumor such as melanoma, head and neck, liver or kidney cancer.

The CDR3 here is CASRNRGLNEKLFF. The CDR3 DNA follows: TGTGCCAGCAGGAACAGGGGGCTCAATGAAAAACTGTTTTTT. This chain links TRBV6-5 with TRBJ1-4, with TRBD1 matching over 9 bases. Germline V lookup: CDR1 MNHEY, CDR2 SVGAGI. The junction had 4 bases not matched to a gene; V was cut back by 6 bases and J by 5 bases. The CDR3 loop spans 14 amino acids.

The chain employs TRBV11-2 and TRBJ2-1; 7 bases line up with TRBD2. The V segment lost 5 bases and the J segment 5 bases; nucleotides outside the gene matches: 3. The CDR3 contains 13 residues. In germline, CDR1 is SGHAT, CDR2 FQNNGV. CDR3: CASSPGTNNEQFF. CDR3 nucleotides: TGTGCCAGCAGCCCCGGGACTAACAATGAGCAGTTCTTC.

The rearrangement joins TRBV11-2 to TRBJ2-7; TRBD2 matches 13 bases. The CDR3 is 17 residues long. The V gene's germline CDR1 is SGHAT and CDR2 FQNNGV. V lost 5 bases to trimming and J lost 5 bases; unmatched junction nucleotides: 12. The CDR3 DNA follows: TGTGCCAGCAGCACCGGGACTAGCGGGAAGGCAGTCCACGAGCAGTACTTC. Its translation is CASSTGTSGKAVHEQYF.

This clone is judged medium-sized (0.01 to 0.1%). V is TRBV6-1 and J is TRBJ1-2, with D perhaps TRBD1 (5 bases). Germline assignment: CDR1 MNHNS and CDR2 SASEGT. Deletions cut 4 bases from V and 3 bases from J, with 9 bases between. This CDR3 has 13 amino acids. The DNA of the CDR3 is TGTGCCAGCAGTGTCTCGGGGGACTATGGCTACACCTTC. It yields the protein CASSVSGDYGYTF.

V is TRBV25-1 and J is TRBJ2-7; D gene uncertain. The germline V gene encodes CDR1 MGHDK and CDR2 SYGVNS. V lost 1 base and J 3 bases, leaving 10 bases between the germline ends. This CDR3 region has 14 residues. The CDR3 DNA is TGTGCCAGCAGTGAATCATACAACGACTACGAGCAGTACTTC. Translation gives CASSESYNDYEQYF.

The chain carries TRBV5-1 and TRBJ1-4; D gene unclear. V lost 0 bases, J lost 3 bases, and 9 bases lay in between. This CDR3 comprises 15 residues. Germline assignment: CDR1 SGHRS and CDR2 YFSETQ. The CDR3 reads CASSLEGSPNEKLFF. The CDR3, as DNA: TGCGCCAGCAGCTTGGAAGGATCGCCTAATGAAAAACTGTTTTTT.

The V gene is TRBV19, the J gene TRBJ1-4, with 9 bases lining up with TRBD1. Trimming cost V 0 bases and J 8 bases; bases outside gene matches: 16. CDR3 length: 19 amino acids. Germline CDR1 and CDR2: LNHDA and SQIVND (reference sequence). CDR3 sequence reads: CASSIDYGQGPAVNEKLFF. CDR3 nucleotide sequence: TGTGCCAGTAGTATAGATTACGGACAGGGGCCCGCCGTCAACGAAAAACTGTTTTTT. The entire variable domain, with the rest obtained from reference TRBV19 and TRBJ1-4, is as follows: DGGITQSPKYLFRKEGQNVTLSCEQNLNHDAMYWYRQDPGQGLRLIYYSQIVNDFQKGDIAEGYSVSREKKESFPLTVTSAQKNPTAFYLCASSIDYGQGPAVNEKLFFGSGTQLSVL.

This chain connects TRBV11-2 to TRBJ2-3; D unresolved. V gave up 0 bases and J gave up 4 bases, with 14 bases separating them. Germline assignment: CDR1 SGHAT and CDR2 FQNNGV. The CDR3 has 16 amino acids. This CDR3 reads CASSLEGGQVPDTQYF. CDR3 bases: TGTGCCAGCAGCTTAGAGGGCGGCCAGGTGCCAGATACGCAGTATTTT.

The rearrangement links TRBV7-9 to TRBJ2-1; D is possibly TRBD1 or TRBD2 (5 bases each). V was cut by 5 bases and J by 4 bases, with 12 bases left in between. The length of the CDR3 is 14 residues. In germline, CDR1 is SEHNR, CDR2 FQNEAQ (reference sequence). The CDR3 here is CASSPRDQYNEQFF. The CDR3 nucleotides read TGTGCCAGCAGCCCTCGGGACCAATACAATGAGCAGTTCTTC.

The CDR3 here is CASSSPDVNQPQHF. In nucleotides, the CDR3 is TGTGCCAGCAGTTCCCCCGATGTAAATCAGCCCCAGCATTTT. The chain joins TRBV28 to TRBJ1-5; D unresolved. The CDR3 has 14 amino acids. V was cut by 4 bases and J by 4 bases, with 11 bases left in between. In germline, CDR1 is MDHEN, CDR2 SYDVKM.

The chain has TRBV19 and TRBJ2-1; D gene unclear. The CDR3 extends over 14 amino acids. Per the germline V gene, CDR1 is LNHDA and CDR2 is SQIVND (reference sequence). V gave up 3 bases and J gave up 6 bases, with 12 bases separating them. This CDR3 is CASSIDSAPNEQFF. CDR3 DNA sequence: TGTGCCAGTAGTATTGACTCTGCCCCCAATGAGCAGTTCTTC.

A word on this clone: The DNA is left out, because the CDR3 cannot be placed on it with certainty; the CDR3 is given as TCRdb lists it. The genes are TRBV28 and TRBJ2-4. Germline CDR1 reads MDHEN; CDR2 reads SYDVKM. Ends included, the CDR3 has 18 residues. CDR3 residues: CASSLLRARSLTKNIQYF.

The J gene is TRBJ1-6, the V gene TRBV27; tentatively, D is TRBD1 (6 bases). Germline V gene lookup returns CDR1 MNHEY and CDR2 SMNVEV (reference sequence). V lost 6 bases to trimming and J lost 10 bases, with 19 bases between them. The CDR3 has 15 residues. Here the CDR3 reads CASRLSTGLGSPLHF. DNA of the CDR3: TGTGCCAGCAGACTATCTACAGGGCTAGGGTCACCCCTCCACTTT.

CDR3 in DNA: TGTGCCACCACCCTACTCGGGGTGCACACAGATACGCAGTATTTT. Translated, it gives CATTLLGVHTDTQYF. This sequence joins TRBV15 and TRBJ2-3; D is possibly TRBD2 (5 bases). The CDR3 totals 15 residues. From germline, CDR1 is LNHNV and CDR2 YYDKDF (reference sequence). The germline V and J ends were trimmed by 7 bases and 2 bases, with 16 bases remaining between them.

The chain is built from TRBV2 and TRBJ2-1, with TRBD2 identical over 8 bases. Germline CDR1 reads SNHLY; CDR2 reads FYNNEI. Unmatched junction bases numbered 21, after V lost 3 bases and J lost 8 bases. This CDR3 region has 19 residues. CDR3 nucleotide sequence: TGTGCCAGCAGTGAGCAAAGGTATGCAGCGGGAGTTGGGGGAGATGAGCAGTTCTTC. Translating gives CASSEQRYAAGVGGDEQFF.

V gene TRBV27 combines with J gene TRBJ1-1; TRBD1 might be the D (5 bases). The CDR3 consists of 14 residues. Trimming cost V 6 bases and J 1 base, with 12 bases left between them. CDR1 is MNHEY and CDR2 is SMNVEV in the germline V gene (reference sequence). DNA of the CDR3: TGTGCCAGCAGCCTGGACACCTCGAACACTGAAGCTTTCTTT. It yields the protein CASSLDTSNTEAFF.

V is TRBV6-5 and J is TRBJ2-7, with 11 nucleotides matching TRBD2. CDR3 size: 15 residues. The V and J ends lost 5 bases and 1 base, in that order; junction bases with no gene match: 4. Germline CDR1 and CDR2: MNHEY and SVGAGI. DNA of the CDR3: TGTGCCAGCAGTGCTGGACTAGCGGGTTCCTACGAGCAGTACTTC. Its translation is CASSAGLAGSYEQYF.

The V call is TRBV25-1, the J call TRBJ2-1; TRBD1 agrees at 7 bases. CDR1 is MGHDK, CDR2 SYGVNS, per germline. The V and J ends lost 6 bases and 7 bases, in that order; junction bases with no gene match: 9. This CDR3 has 14 amino acids. In nucleotides, the CDR3 is TGTGCCAGCAGGAAACAGGGGCCGACGAATGAGCAGTTCTTC. Translating gives CASRKQGPTNEQFF.

The chain couples TRBV7-8 to TRBJ2-7; D is undetermined. This CDR3 contains 13 residues. V gave up 1 base and J gave up 0 bases, with 4 bases separating them. The V gene's germline CDR1 is SGHVS and CDR2 FQNEAQ. The CDR3 nucleotides read TGTGCCAGCAGCTTAGGCCTCTCCTACGAGCAGTACTTC. Translated, it gives CASSLGLSYEQYF. The entire variable domain, with the rest obtained from reference TRBV7-8 and TRBJ2-7, is as follows: GAGVSQSPRYKVAKRGQDVALRCDPISGHVSLFWYQQALGQGPEFLTYFQNEAQLDKSGLPSDRFFAERPEGSVSTLKIQRTQQEDSAVYLCASSLGLSYEQYFGPGTRLTVT.

This rearrangement joins TRBV19 to TRBJ1-2, with D tentatively TRBD1 (6 bases). Germline V lookup: CDR1 LNHDA, CDR2 SQIVND (reference sequence). Trimming shortened V by 5 bases and J by 1 base, and 14 bases separated the two germline ends. The CDR3 extends over 15 amino acids. As DNA, the CDR3 is TGTGCCAGTAGTCGACCTGGACAGAGTAACTATGGCTACACCTTC. Protein product: CASSRPGQSNYGYTF.

The V call is TRBV21-1, the J call TRBJ2-3; TRBD1, the table's D call, was not compared with the DNA. TRBV21-1 is reported as a pseudogene. CDR3 length equals 15 residues. In DNA, the CDR3 is TGTGCCAGCAGCAAAACAGCCTTACTCACAGATACGCAGTATTTT. Encoded protein: CASSKTALLTDTQYF.

This chain connects TRBV21-1 to TRBJ2-1. TRBV21-1 is a known pseudogene. The length of the CDR3 is 20 residues. Here the CDR3 DNA reads TGTGCCAGCAGCAAGTCCTCTTTAGGGCTAGTTTTGAGCTCCTACAATGAGCAGTTCTTC. This codes for CASSKSSLGLVLSSYNEQFF.

The V gene is TRBV19, the J gene TRBJ1-5; possible D gene TRBD1, 5 bases. There are 16 residues in the CDR3. The germline CDR1 and CDR2 sequences are LNHDA and SQIVND (reference sequence). V lost 4 bases and J 9 bases, leaving 22 bases between the germline ends. The CDR3, as DNA: TGTGCCAGTAGTAGTAGTCGCCAGGGAGTGGCGAGGCCCCAGCATTTT. As protein: CASSSSRQGVARPQHF.

The rearrangement links TRBV6-1 to TRBJ2-3; a possible D gene is TRBD2 (6 bases). Trimming removed 6 bases from V and 5 bases from J, with 18 bases in between. CDR3 length: 15 amino acids. Germline lookup yields CDR1 MNHNS and CDR2 SASEGT. CDR3 amino acids: CASRSGTWWLDTQYF. DNA for the CDR3: TGTGCCAGCAGATCCGGGACTTGGTGGTTAGATACGCAGTATTTT.